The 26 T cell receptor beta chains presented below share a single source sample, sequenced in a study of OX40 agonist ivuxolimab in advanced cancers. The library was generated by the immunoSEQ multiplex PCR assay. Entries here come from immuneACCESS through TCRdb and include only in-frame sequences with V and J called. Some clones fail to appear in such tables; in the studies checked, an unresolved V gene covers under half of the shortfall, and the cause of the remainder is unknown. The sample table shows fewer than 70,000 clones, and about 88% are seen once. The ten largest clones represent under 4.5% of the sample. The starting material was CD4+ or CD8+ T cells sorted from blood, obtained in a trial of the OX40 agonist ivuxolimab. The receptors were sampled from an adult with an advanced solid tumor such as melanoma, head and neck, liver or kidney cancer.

CDR3 sequence (DNA): TGTGCCAGCAGCCTGGGACAGGGGAACTACGAGCAGTACTTC. The encoded protein is CASSLGQGNYEQYF. V is TRBV5-6 and J is TRBJ2-7; 10 bases are a match to TRBD1. The CDR3 has 14 amino acids. CDR1 is SGHDT and CDR2 is YYEEEE in the germline V gene. V lost 4 bases and J lost 3; bases outside the gene matches: 4.

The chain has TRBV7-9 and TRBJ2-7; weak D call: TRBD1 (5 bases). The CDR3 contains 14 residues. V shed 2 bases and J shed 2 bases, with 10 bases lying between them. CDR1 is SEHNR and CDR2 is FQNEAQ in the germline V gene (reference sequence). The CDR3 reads CASSLTGLAYEQYF. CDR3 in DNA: TGTGCCAGCAGCTTAACAGGATTAGCCTACGAGCAGTACTTC. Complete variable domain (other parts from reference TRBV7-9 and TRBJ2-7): DTGVSQNPRHKITKRGQNVTFRCDPISEHNRLYWYRQTLGQGPEFLTYFQNEAQLEKSRLLSDRFSAERPKGSFSTLEIQRTEQGDSAMYLCASSLTGLAYEQYFGPGTRLTVT.

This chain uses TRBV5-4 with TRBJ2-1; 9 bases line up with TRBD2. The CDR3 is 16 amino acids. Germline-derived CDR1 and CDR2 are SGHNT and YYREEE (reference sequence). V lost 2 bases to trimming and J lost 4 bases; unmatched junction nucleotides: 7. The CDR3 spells CASSLRAGGNYNEQFF. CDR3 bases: TGTGCCAGCAGCTTAAGAGCGGGGGGCAATTACAATGAGCAGTTCTTC.

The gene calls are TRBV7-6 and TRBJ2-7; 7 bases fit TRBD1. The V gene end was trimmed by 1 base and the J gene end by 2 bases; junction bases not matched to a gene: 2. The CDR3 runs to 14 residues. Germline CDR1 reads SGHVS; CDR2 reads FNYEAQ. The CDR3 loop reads CASSLGQGAYEQYF. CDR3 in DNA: TGTGCCAGCAGCTTAGGCCAGGGGGCCTACGAGCAGTACTTC.

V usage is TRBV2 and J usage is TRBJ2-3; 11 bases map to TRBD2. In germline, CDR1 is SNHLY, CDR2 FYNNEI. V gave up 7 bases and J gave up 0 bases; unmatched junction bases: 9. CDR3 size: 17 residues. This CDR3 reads CASTRLGLAASTDTQYF. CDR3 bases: TGTGCCAGCACCAGGTTGGGACTAGCGGCAAGCACAGATACGCAGTATTTT.

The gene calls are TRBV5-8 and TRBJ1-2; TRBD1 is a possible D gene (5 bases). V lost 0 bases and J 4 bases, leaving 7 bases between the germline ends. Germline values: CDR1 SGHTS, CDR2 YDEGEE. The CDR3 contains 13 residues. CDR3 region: CASSLGGVYGYTF. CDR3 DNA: TGTGCCAGCAGCTTGGGAGGGGTCTATGGCTACACCTTC.

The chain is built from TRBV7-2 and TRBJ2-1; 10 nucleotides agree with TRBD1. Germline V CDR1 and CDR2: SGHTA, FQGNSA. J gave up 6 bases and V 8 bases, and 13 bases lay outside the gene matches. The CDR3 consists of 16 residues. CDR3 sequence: CASGGRPGQGINEQFF. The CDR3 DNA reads TGTGCCAGCGGAGGAAGGCCGGGACAGGGGATCAATGAGCAGTTCTTC.

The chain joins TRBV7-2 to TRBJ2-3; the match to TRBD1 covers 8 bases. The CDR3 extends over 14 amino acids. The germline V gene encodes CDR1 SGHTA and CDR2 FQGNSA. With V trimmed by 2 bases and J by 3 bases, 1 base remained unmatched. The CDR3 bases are TGTGCCAGCAGCTTACAGGGGGCGACAGATACGCAGTATTTT. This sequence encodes CASSLQGATDTQYF. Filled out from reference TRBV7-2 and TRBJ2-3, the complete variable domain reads GAGVSQSPSNKVTEKGKDVELRCDPISGHTALYWYRQSLGQGLEFLIYFQGNSAPDKSGLPSDRFSAERTGGSVSTLTIQRTQQEDSAVYLCASSLQGATDTQYFGPGTRLTVL.

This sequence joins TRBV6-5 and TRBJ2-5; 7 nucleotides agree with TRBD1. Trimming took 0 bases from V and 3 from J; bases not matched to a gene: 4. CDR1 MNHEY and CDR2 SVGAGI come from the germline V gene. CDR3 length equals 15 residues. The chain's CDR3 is CASSYSAGTEETQYF. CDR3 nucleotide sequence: TGTGCCAGCAGTTACTCCGCCGGGACAGAAGAGACCCAGTACTTC.

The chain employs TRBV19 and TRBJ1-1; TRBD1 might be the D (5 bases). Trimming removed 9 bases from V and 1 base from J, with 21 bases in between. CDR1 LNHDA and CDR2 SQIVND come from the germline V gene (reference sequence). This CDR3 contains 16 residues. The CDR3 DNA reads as TGTGCCAGCAACGGCGGGGACGTTGAAAGGAACACTGAAGCTTTCTTT. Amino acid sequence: CASNGGDVERNTEAFF.

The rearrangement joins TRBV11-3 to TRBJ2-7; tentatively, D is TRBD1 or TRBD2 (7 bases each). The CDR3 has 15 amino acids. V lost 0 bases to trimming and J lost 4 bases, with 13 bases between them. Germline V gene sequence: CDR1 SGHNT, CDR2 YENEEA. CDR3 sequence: CASSLDNRGGYEQYF. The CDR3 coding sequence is TGTGCCAGCAGCTTAGATAACAGGGGAGGGTACGAGCAGTACTTC.

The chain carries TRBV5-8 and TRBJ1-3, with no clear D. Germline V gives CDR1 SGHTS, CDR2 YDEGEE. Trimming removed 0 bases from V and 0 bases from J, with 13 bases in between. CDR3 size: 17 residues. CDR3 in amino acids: CASSLDGVGTSGNTIYF. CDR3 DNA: TGTGCCAGCAGCTTGGATGGTGTCGGAACCTCTGGAAACACCATATATTTT.

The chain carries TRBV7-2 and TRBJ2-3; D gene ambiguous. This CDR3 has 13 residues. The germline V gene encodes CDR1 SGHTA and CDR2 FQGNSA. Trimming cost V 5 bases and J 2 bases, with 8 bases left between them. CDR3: CASSPTFTDTQYF. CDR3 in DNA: TGTGCCAGCAGCCCAACCTTCACAGATACGCAGTATTTT.

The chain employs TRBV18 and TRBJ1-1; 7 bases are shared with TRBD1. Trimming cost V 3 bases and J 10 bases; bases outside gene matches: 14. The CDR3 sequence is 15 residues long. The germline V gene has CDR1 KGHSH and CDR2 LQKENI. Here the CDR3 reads CASSPPTGSGRGAFF. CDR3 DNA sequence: TGTGCCAGCTCACCGCCGACAGGGAGTGGACGGGGAGCTTTCTTT.

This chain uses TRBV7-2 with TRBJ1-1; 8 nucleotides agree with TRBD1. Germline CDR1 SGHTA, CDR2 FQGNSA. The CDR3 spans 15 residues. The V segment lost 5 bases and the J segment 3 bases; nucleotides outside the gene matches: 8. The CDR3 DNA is TGTGCCAGCAGCCACCTTTACAGGGGGGACACTGAAGCTTTCTTT. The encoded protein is CASSHLYRGDTEAFF.

DNA for the CDR3: TGTGCCAGCAGTGAGAAAGAGACCCAGTACTTC. Translated: CASSEKETQYF. This chain links TRBV2 with TRBJ2-5; D remains unclear. Deletions cut 3 bases from V and 3 bases from J, with 2 bases between. The CDR3 has 11 amino acids. Germline V CDR1 and CDR2: SNHLY, FYNNEI.

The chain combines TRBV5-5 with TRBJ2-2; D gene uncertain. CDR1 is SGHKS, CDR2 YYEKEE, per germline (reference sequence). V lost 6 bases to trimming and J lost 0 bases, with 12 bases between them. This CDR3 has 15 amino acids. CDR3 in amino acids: CASTPTASNTGELFF. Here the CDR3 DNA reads TGTGCCAGCACCCCCACGGCCTCGAACACCGGGGAGCTGTTTTTT.

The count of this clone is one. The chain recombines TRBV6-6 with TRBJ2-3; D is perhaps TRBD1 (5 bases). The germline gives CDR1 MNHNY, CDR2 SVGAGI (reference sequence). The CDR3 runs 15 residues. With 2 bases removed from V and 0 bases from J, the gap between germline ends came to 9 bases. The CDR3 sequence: CASSYDQGSTDTQYF. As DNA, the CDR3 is TGTGCCAGCAGTTACGACCAGGGTAGCACAGATACGCAGTATTTT.

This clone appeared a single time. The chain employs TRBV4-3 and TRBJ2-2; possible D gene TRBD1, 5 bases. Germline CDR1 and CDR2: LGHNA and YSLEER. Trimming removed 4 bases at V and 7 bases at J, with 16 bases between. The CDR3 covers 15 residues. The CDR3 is CASSRGGRADGELFF. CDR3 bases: TGCGCCAGCAGCCGAGGCGGCAGGGCGGACGGGGAGCTGTTTTTT.

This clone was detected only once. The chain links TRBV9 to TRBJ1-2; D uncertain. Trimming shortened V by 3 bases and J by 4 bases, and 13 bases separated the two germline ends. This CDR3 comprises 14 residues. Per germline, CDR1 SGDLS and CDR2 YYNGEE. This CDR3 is CASSGGVWGYGYTF. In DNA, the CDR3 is TGTGCCAGCAGCGGAGGCGTCTGGGGCTATGGCTACACCTTC.

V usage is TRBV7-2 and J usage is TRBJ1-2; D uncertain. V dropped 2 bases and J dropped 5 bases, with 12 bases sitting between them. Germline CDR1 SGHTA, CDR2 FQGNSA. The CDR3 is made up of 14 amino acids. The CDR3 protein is CASSLSLGGYGYTF. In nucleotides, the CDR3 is TGTGCCAGCAGCTTAAGCCTGGGCGGGTATGGCTACACCTTC.

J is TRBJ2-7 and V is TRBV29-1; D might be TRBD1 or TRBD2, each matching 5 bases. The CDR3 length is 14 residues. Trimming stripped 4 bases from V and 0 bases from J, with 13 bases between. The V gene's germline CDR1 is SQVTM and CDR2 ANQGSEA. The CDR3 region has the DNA TGCAGCGTTGGAAGAGGGGACCGCTCCTACGAGCAGTACTTC. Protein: CSVGRGDRSYEQYF.

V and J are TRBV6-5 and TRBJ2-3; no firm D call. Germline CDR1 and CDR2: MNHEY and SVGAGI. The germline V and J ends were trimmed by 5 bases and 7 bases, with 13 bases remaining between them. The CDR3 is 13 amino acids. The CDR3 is CASSTPPGYTQYF. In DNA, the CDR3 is TGTGCCAGCAGTACTCCCCCTGGTTATACGCAGTATTTT.

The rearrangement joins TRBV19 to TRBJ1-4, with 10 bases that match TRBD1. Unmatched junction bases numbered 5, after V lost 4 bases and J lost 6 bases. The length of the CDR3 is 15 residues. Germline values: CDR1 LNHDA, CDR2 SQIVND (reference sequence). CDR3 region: CASSTPTGGDEKLFF. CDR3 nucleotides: TGTGCCAGTAGTACCCCGACAGGGGGCGATGAAAAACTGTTTTTT. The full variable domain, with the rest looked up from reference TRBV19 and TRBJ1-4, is DGGITQSPKYLFRKEGQNVTLSCEQNLNHDAMYWYRQDPGQGLRLIYYSQIVNDFQKGDIAEGYSVSREKKESFPLTVTSAQKNPTAFYLCASSTPTGGDEKLFFGSGTQLSVL.

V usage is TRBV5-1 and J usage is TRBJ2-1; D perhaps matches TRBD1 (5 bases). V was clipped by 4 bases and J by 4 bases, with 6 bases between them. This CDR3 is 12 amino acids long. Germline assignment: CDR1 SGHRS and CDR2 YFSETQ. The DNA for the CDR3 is TGCGCCAGCAGCGCAGGGTACAATGAGCAGTTCTTC. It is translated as CASSAGYNEQFF.

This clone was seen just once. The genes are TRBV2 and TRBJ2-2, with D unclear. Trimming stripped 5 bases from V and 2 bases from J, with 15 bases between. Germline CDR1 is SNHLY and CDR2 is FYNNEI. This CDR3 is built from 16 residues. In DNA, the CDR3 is TGTGCCAGCAGTCTAATGCGAGCCAATAACACCGGGGAGCTGTTTTTT. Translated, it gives CASSLMRANNTGELFF.